This record covers a single TCR beta chain. As yet, its antigen is unknown. TCRdb processed the RT-PCR reads anew with MiXCR; each CDR3 protein has one entry. The sample lists fewer than 650,000 distinct CDR3 sequences, 13% occurring once. This sample is part of a study of response to subunit inactivated influenza vaccine. Whole-study results and caveats: Authors suggested each seasonal flu vaccination may recruit only limited numbers of new T cells.

The CDR3 contains 14 residues. Germline loops: CDR1 SGHTA, CDR2 FQGNSA. V shed 3 bases and J shed 3 bases, with 12 bases lying between them. The chain couples TRBV7-2 to TRBJ2-7; D not certain. This sequence was found in a man aged 50 to 59 who received an inactivated influenza vaccine. The source was PBMCs from blood, collected 40 to 50 days after vaccination. The CDR3 sequence: CASSFTEQNYEQYF. Here the CDR3 DNA reads TGTGCCAGCAGCTTTACAGAACAGAACTACGAGCAGTACTTC.